These 28 T cell receptor beta chains were all obtained from the same sample, sequenced in a study of shared clonotypes between healthy human individuals (dated by TCRdb to between 2020 and 2021). Library preparation was by the immunoSEQ multiplex PCR assay. TCRdb stores this immuneACCESS table with in-frame sequences only. Part of the clones is absent; in the studies checked, under half of the shortfall reflects unresolved V genes, and no reason is known for the rest. Within this sample are about 2.4 million clones, with approximately 93% of them counted one time only. Approximately 0.36% of the sample belongs to the ten largest clones. Sequenced material: naive CD4+ T cells from PBMCs. The cell subset or site label on this specimen signifies: CD45RA+ positively selected. The receptors were sampled from a man younger than 35 in good health. Some clones in this sample may be carry-over from other donors' samples.

This chain links TRBV4-1 with TRBJ2-1, with TRBD2 matching 10 bases. V shed 3 bases and J 5 bases; nucleotides not matched to a gene: 7. Germline values: CDR1 MGHRA, CDR2 YSYEKL. This CDR3 has 16 amino acids. In nucleotides, the CDR3 is TGCGCCAGCAGCCATCCGGGACTAGCGCTGAACAATGAGCAGTTCTTC. It translates to CASSHPGLALNNEQFF.

This chain uses TRBV28 with TRBJ2-1, with TRBD2 matching over 12 bases. V shed 8 bases, J shed 8 bases, and the junction held 7 bases outside the gene matches. Germline V lookup: CDR1 MDHEN, CDR2 SYDVKM. CDR3 length: 14 residues. CDR3 DNA: TGTGCCAGCCGGGCTAGCGGGAGGGTCTATGAGCAGTTCTTC. Residues: CASRASGRVYEQFF.

Details on this clone: The sample contains more than one DNA sequence encoding this CDR3. This chain uses TRBV2 with TRBJ2-7; 8 positions match TRBD1. CDR3 length: 14 amino acids. J lost 0 bases, V lost 6 bases, and 4 bases had no gene match. Germline V lookup: CDR1 SNHLY, CDR2 FYNNEI. The CDR3: CASRRDRLSYEQYF. CDR3 nucleotide sequence: TGTGCCAGCAGAAGGGACAGGCTCTCCTACGAGCAGTACTTC. The full variable domain, its missing parts supplied by reference TRBV2 and TRBJ2-7, is EPEVTQTPSHQVTQMGQEVILRCVPISNHLYFYWYRQILGQKVEFLVSFYNNEISEKSEIFDDQFSVERPDGSNFTLKIRSTKLEDSAMYFCASRRDRLSYEQYFGPGTRLTVT.

This clone occurred once. The V call is TRBV7-9, the J call TRBJ2-5; 9 nucleotides agree with TRBD1. V was pared by 4 bases and J by 3 bases, with 9 bases of the junction left unmatched. The CDR3 is 16 amino acids. Germline CDR1 and CDR2: SEHNR and FQNEAQ (reference sequence). CDR3: CASSSGGTGLKETQYF. The DNA for the CDR3 is TGTGCCAGCAGCTCGGGTGGGACAGGGCTCAAAGAGACCCAGTACTTC.

This chain links TRBV18 with TRBJ2-1; D is possibly TRBD2 (5 bases). Germline lookup yields CDR1 KGHSH and CDR2 LQKENI. The CDR3 contains 15 residues. The germline V and J ends were trimmed by 6 bases and 9 bases, with 21 bases remaining between them. The CDR3 nucleotides are TGTGCCAGCTCGCCCCGGAGCGGCCTCTTGTCTGAGCAGTTCTTC. Protein sequence: CASSPRSGLLSEQFF.

Concerning this clone itself: This may be a read error: a much more frequent sequence differs by one nucleotide. Other DNA sequences in the sample encode the same CDR3. V and J are TRBV5-1 and TRBJ1-5, with no clear D. The CDR3 has 13 amino acids. Trimming cost V 1 base and J 0 bases, with 2 bases left between them. In germline, CDR1 is SGHRS, CDR2 YFSETQ. CDR3 amino acids: CASSLNSNQPQHF. The CDR3 bases are TGCGCCAGCAGCTTGAATAGCAATCAGCCCCAGCATTTT.

The rearrangement links TRBV10-2 to TRBJ2-2; 9 bases map to TRBD2. V lost 6 bases, J lost 6 bases, and 8 bases stayed unmatched. CDR3 length equals 15 residues. The germline V gene has CDR1 WSHSY and CDR2 SAAADI. The CDR3 coding sequence is TGCGCCAGCAGGGCGGGGGGGTCGTTCCCCGGGGAGCTGTTTTTT. This codes for CASRAGGSFPGELFF.

The rearrangement links TRBV4-1 to TRBJ1-6; 8 nucleotides agree with TRBD1. The CDR3 contains 15 residues. Germline V CDR1 and CDR2: MGHRA, YSYEKL. Trimming removed 4 bases from V and 14 bases from J; junction bases left unmatched: 13. CDR3 DNA sequence: TGCGCCAGCAGCCGGTCAGGGACAGGAGAATTCACCCTCCACTTT. Translation gives CASSRSGTGEFTLHF.

The chain recombines TRBV7-9 with TRBJ2-2; D remains unclear. Germline values: CDR1 SEHNR, CDR2 FQNEAQ (reference sequence). There are 17 residues in the CDR3. Trimming took off 5 bases at V and 4 bases at J, with 20 bases between the two ends. The CDR3 is CASSDPSIQMGTGELFF. The CDR3 DNA follows: TGTGCCAGCAGCGATCCTTCCATTCAAATGGGCACCGGGGAGCTGTTTTTT. Looking up the rest from reference TRBV7-9 and TRBJ2-2 gives the full variable domain: DTGVSQNPRHKITKRGQNVTFRCDPISEHNRLYWYRQTLGQGPEFLTYFQNEAQLEKSRLLSDRFSAERPKGSFSTLEIQRTEQGDSAMYLCASSDPSIQMGTGELFFGEGSRLTVL.

This chain joins TRBV27 and TRBJ2-3, with 9 bases lining up with TRBD1. The germline CDR1 and CDR2 sequences are MNHEY and SMNVEV (reference sequence). The CDR3 contains 17 residues. The junction had 12 bases not matched to a gene; V was cut back by 6 bases and J by 2 bases. CDR3 coding DNA: TGTGCCAGCAGGCCGGGACAGGGTGCGCCTATCACAGATACGCAGTATTTT. It yields the protein CASRPGQGAPITDTQYF.

The V call is TRBV20-1, the J call TRBJ2-7; 7 nucleotides agree with TRBD1. The V gene's germline CDR1 is DFQATT and CDR2 SNEGSKA (reference sequence). The CDR3 is 11 residues long. J lost 2 bases, V lost 6 bases, and 1 base had no gene match. The CDR3 loop is CSAQGAYEQYF. CDR3 bases: TGCAGTGCCCAGGGGGCCTACGAGCAGTACTTC.

The chain couples TRBV5-1 to TRBJ2-2, with 7 bases lining up with TRBD2. From germline, CDR1 is SGHRS and CDR2 YFSETQ. V shed 5 bases and J 4 bases; nucleotides not matched to a gene: 8. The CDR3 has 15 residues. The CDR3 region is CASSPRGVSTGELFF. DNA for the CDR3: TGCGCCAGCAGTCCTCGGGGGGTTAGCACCGGGGAGCTGTTTTTT.

This clone has only a few counts. The genes are TRBV10-1 and TRBJ2-3; no firm D call. This CDR3 has 15 amino acids. The V and J ends lost 0 bases and 9 bases respectively, with 16 bases between them. Germline V gives CDR1 WNHNN, CDR2 SYGVQD (reference sequence). CDR3 sequence reads: CASSESIMGGYTQYF. Written as DNA, the CDR3 is TGCGCCAGCAGTGAGTCGATCATGGGCGGATACACGCAGTATTTT.

This clone was observed a handful of times. The CDR3 protein is CASSGPGQGYTF. The CDR3 nucleotides are TGCGCCAGCAGCGGGCCTGGGCAGGGCTACACCTTC. The chain recombines TRBV10-1 with TRBJ1-2, with unresolved D. This CDR3 has 12 residues. CDR1 is WNHNN and CDR2 is SYGVQD in the germline V gene (reference sequence). The V gene lost 6 bases and the J gene lost 8 bases, with 13 bases spanning the gap.

V and J are TRBV15 and TRBJ1-1; D is unclear. Trimming left V 0 bases short and J 5 bases short, with 16 bases between. The germline V gene encodes CDR1 LNHNV and CDR2 YYDKDF (reference sequence). The CDR3 loop spans 16 amino acids. For the CDR3, the DNA is TGTGCCACCAGCAGAGATCCTTGGGAAACGGGGACTGAAGCTTTCTTT. Protein product: CATSRDPWETGTEAFF.

The CDR3 nucleotides are TGTGCCAGTAGTATTGGTTTTTCGGCTAGCCTCAGGACCCAGTACTTC. Amino acids: CASSIGFSASLRTQYF. The chain links TRBV19 to TRBJ2-5; possible D gene TRBD2, 5 bases. Trimming removed 3 bases from V and 7 bases from J, with 21 bases in between. Germline CDR1 reads LNHDA; CDR2 reads SQIVND (reference sequence). This CDR3 region has 16 residues.

As to this clone: Different DNA sequences within this sample yield the same CDR3. The DNA for the CDR3 is TGTGCCAGCAGCGTATCTAGCCGGGAGACCCAGTACTTC. Protein: CASSVSSRETQYF. The chain is built from TRBV9 and TRBJ2-5; D might be TRBD2 (5 bases). V was cut by 1 base and J by 5 bases, with 9 bases left in between. Germline CDR1 is SGDLS and CDR2 is YYNGEE. CDR3 length equals 13 residues. Combining the CDR3 with reference TRBV9 and TRBJ2-5 gives the whole variable domain DSGVTQTPKHLITATGQRVTLRCSPRSGDLSVYWYQQSLDQGLQFLIQYYNGEERAKGNILERFSAQQFPDLHSELNLSSLELGDSALYFCASSVSSRETQYFGPGTRLLVL.

The chain uses TRBV6-1 and TRBJ1-6; D unclear. The CDR3 has 13 residues. With 7 bases removed from V and 6 bases from J, the gap between germline ends came to 10 bases. Germline V gene data show CDR1 as MNHNS and CDR2 as SASEGT. CDR3 loop: CASIGVTNSPLHF. CDR3 DNA sequence: TGTGCCAGCATTGGAGTTACTAATTCACCCCTCCACTTT.

This clone was found once. Other DNA sequences within the sample encode an identical CDR3. The chain combines TRBV5-1 with TRBJ2-1; TRBD2 matches 10 bases. V gave up 0 bases and J gave up 6 bases; unmatched junction bases: 3. The CDR3 runs to 15 residues. Germline V gene lookup returns CDR1 SGHRS and CDR2 YFSETQ. CDR3 in amino acids: CASSLVLAGSNEQFF. In nucleotides, the CDR3 is TGCGCCAGCAGCTTGGTACTAGCGGGATCCAATGAGCAGTTCTTC.

The chain is built from TRBV6-5 and TRBJ1-4, with unresolved D. V dropped 2 bases and J dropped 4 bases, with 14 bases sitting between them. The CDR3 is 16 residues long. Germline lookup yields CDR1 MNHEY and CDR2 SVGAGI. CDR3 coding DNA: TGTGCCAGCAGTTACACCGCCGGAGGGTTTAATGAAAAACTGTTTTTT. This gives the protein CASSYTAGGFNEKLFF.

This clone was observed once. The chain couples TRBV2 to TRBJ2-2; D unresolved. Deletions cut 5 bases from V and 8 bases from J, with 12 bases between. This CDR3 spans 13 amino acids. Germline CDR1 and CDR2: SNHLY and FYNNEI. CDR3 DNA: TGTGCCAGCAGTCCTGGCCCCTTTGGGGAGCTGTTTTTT. Its protein is CASSPGPFGELFF.

The V call is TRBV9, the J call TRBJ1-4, with 11 bases fitting TRBD1. After removal of 3 bases from V and 7 bases from J, the junction contained 5 bases not matched to a gene. The CDR3 is 15 residues long. The germline CDR1 and CDR2 sequences are SGDLS and YYNGEE. CDR3 sequence (DNA): TGTGCCAGCAGCGGAGGACAGGGGGCTGGTGAAAAACTGTTTTTT. Translating it yields CASSGGQGAGEKLFF.

This CDR3 is CASSPPTDTQYF. CDR3 DNA: TGTGCCAGCAGCCCCCCCACAGATACGCAGTATTTT. The rearrangement links TRBV11-2 to TRBJ2-3; no reliable D call. The CDR3 length is 12 residues. Deletions cut 5 bases from V and 2 bases from J, with 5 bases between. Germline CDR1 and CDR2: SGHAT and FQNNGV.

The genes are TRBV5-1 and TRBJ2-1, with 8 positions matching TRBD1. The J segment lost 7 bases and the V segment lost 3 bases, leaving 9 bases of the junction unmatched. CDR1 and CDR2 (germline): SGHRS, YFSETQ. The CDR3 spans 15 residues. The CDR3 region has the DNA TGCGCCAGCAGCTCCGATCGGACAGGGTCAAATGAGCAGTTCTTC. Translated: CASSSDRTGSNEQFF.

The chain carries TRBV6-5 and TRBJ2-7, with 7 bases aligning to TRBD1. Germline loops: CDR1 MNHEY, CDR2 SVGAGI. J lost 0 bases, V lost 6 bases, and 8 bases had no gene match. The CDR3 sequence is 15 residues long. Here the CDR3 DNA reads TGTGCCAGCAGAGGAAACAGGGGATTCTCCTACGAGCAGTACTTC. Translation: CASRGNRGFSYEQYF.

This chain joins TRBV27 and TRBJ2-5; 8 bases are a match to TRBD1. The DNA end lines up better with TRBJ2-7; the J call may be wrong. This CDR3 comprises 15 residues. Germline assignment: CDR1 MNHEY and CDR2 SMNVEV (reference sequence). The CDR3: CASSFTPQGAGEQYF. The DNA of the CDR3 is TGTGCCAGCAGTTTCACCCCCCAGGGGGCAGGCGAGCAGTACTTC.

This sequence joins TRBV6-1 and TRBJ2-7, with a weak D call TRBD1 (6 bases). The CDR3 spans 17 residues. The V and J ends lost 6 bases and 3 bases respectively, with 24 bases between them. CDR1 MNHNS and CDR2 SASEGT come from the germline V gene. CDR3 protein: CASSEHVRDNRLYEQYF. The CDR3 DNA reads as TGTGCCAGCAGCGAACACGTCCGGGACAATCGGCTCTACGAGCAGTACTTC.

This sequence joins TRBV28 and TRBJ2-7; D possibly corresponds to TRBD2 (6 bases). This CDR3 is 15 amino acids long. Trimming took 10 bases from V and 2 from J, leaving 21 bases between them. Germline loops: CDR1 MDHEN, CDR2 SYDVKM. The CDR3 spells CAILDAAAGTYEQYF. The CDR3 region has the DNA TGTGCCATCCTTGACGCAGCCGCGGGGACCTACGAGCAGTACTTC.